This T cell receptor beta chain appears in the sequencing data of a study of CD8 T cells in Susac syndrome (dated by TCRdb to between 2017 and 2020). For context, the study as a whole: The study used repertoire sequencing to test whether antigen drove CD8+ T cell activation and differentiation in Susac syndrome. The study compared CD8+ T cell repertoire clonality among approximately twelve healthy donors, roughly 14 Susac syndrome patients and fewer than 19 multiple sclerosis patients. On the study overall, not on this receptor specifically: The number of individuals in the TCR sequencing and HLA analysis was recognized as being relatively small.

RNA was extracted with the RNeasy kit and 0.5 to 1 ug was reverse transcribed using random hexamers. The immunoSEQ multiplex PCR assay, covering 54 Vbeta and 13 Jbeta segments, was used to amplify TCR beta CDR3 regions. PCR amplification bias was corrected using a synthetic template baseline for primer optimization and computational correction. For the original study's pipeline: Only productive sequences were kept, with reads annotated to V, D and J genes according to IMGT and analyzed in immunoSEQ Analyzer. Clonality was computed as one minus Shannon entropy normalized by log2 of the number of productive unique sequences. Public and private clones were assessed among the 100 most prevalent clones of each patient and control. Clones were defined as Susac-specific when absent from the healthy and MS cohorts, from 1052 published viral clones and from other ImmuneACCESS disease sequences. Clones were called with MiXCR by TCRdb after fastp trimmed the public reads at Q25, and only in-frame beta chains were retained. Rows with one shared CDR3 protein collapse into an entry with the most common genes and DNA. The authors' filters were not applied to this entry. A total of 330,000 or so distinct CDR3 sequences appear in this sample, approximately 91% of them only once. The ten largest clonotypes hold roughly 0.2% of the sample.

With regard to this clonotype: Its antigen is not yet known. No base quality values were provided; no much bigger clone lies one nucleotide off.

Peripheral blood CD8+ and CD4+ T cells from healthy donors, Susac syndrome patients and multiple sclerosis patients were profiled by high-throughput TCR beta sequencing. The multiple sclerosis controls were treatment-naive patients whose relapsing-remitting disease, either stable or active, fulfilled the revised McDonald criteria. Bulk CD8+ and CD4+ T cells were purified magnetically by negative isolation, whereas CD8+ TEMRA cells were enriched by FACS. Blood was collected in EDTA tubes and processed within 24 hours, with PBMCs isolated through density gradient centrifugation. PBMCs intended for TCR sequencing were cryopreserved in liquid nitrogen and thawed later in a water bath at 37 degrees C. Purity of sorted or isolated CD4+, CD8+ and CD8+ TEMRA cells was at least 90%. Sequenced input: CD8+ T cells from PBMCs. The origin of this receptor is a human donor with multiple sclerosis.

At the DNA level, the sequence is TGCAGCGTTGAGACTGGCAGGCTCGAGCAGTTCTTC. Its amino acids are CSVETGRLEQFF. Rearrangement joined TRBV29-1 to TRBJ2-1; confidence is insufficient to name the D gene. There are 12 amino acids in the CDR3, from cysteine to phenylalanine inclusive. Only the CDR3 region is kept as DNA, spanning 36 bases read in frame from base 1. V is shortened by 3 bases, J by 10 bases, and the region joining them spans 13 bases. Sequences SQVTM (CDR1) and ANQGSEA (CDR2) are obtained from the germline V gene.